Below, 5 T cell receptor beta chains from the same sample are listed, as sequenced in a study of T cell repertoires in cytomegalovirus infection. MiXCR, applied by TCRdb to the reads, yields one record per CDR3 protein. The table has 150,000 to 200,000 distinct CDR3 sequences, approximately 30% seen once; the top ten hold roughly 29%. Input material: PBMCs. All receptors come from a human donor in good health (CMV status not recorded). Some clones in this sample may be carry-over from other donors' samples.

V usage is TRBV2 and J usage is TRBJ1-5; tentatively, D is TRBD1 (5 bases). The CDR3 contains 14 residues. The germline CDR1 and CDR2 sequences are SNHLY and FYNNEI. Trimming stripped 6 bases from V and 4 bases from J, with 13 bases between. The CDR3 loop reads CASRADSFNQPQHF. The DNA for the CDR3 is TGTGCCAGCAGGGCAGACAGCTTTAATCAGCCCCAGCATTTT.

The V call is TRBV7-8, the J call TRBJ2-7, with TRBD2 matching 7 bases. Looked up from germline, CDR1 is SGHVS and CDR2 is FQNEAQ. V dropped 0 bases and J dropped 4; count of bases not matched to a gene: 6. This CDR3 is built from 15 residues. As DNA, the CDR3 is TGTGCCAGCAGCTTAGCGGCTAGCGGAGCTTACGAGCAGTACTTC. Its translation: CASSLAASGAYEQYF. The full variable domain, completed using reference TRBV7-8 and TRBJ2-7, is GAGVSQSPRYKVAKRGQDVALRCDPISGHVSLFWYQQALGQGPEFLTYFQNEAQLDKSGLPSDRFFAERPEGSVSTLKIQRTQQEDSAVYLCASSLAASGAYEQYFGPGTRLTVT.

This chain uses TRBV5-1 with TRBJ2-1, with D possibly matching TRBD1 (6 bases). CDR3 length: 14 amino acids. Trimming took off 4 bases at V and 8 bases at J, with 16 bases between the two ends. Germline CDR1 SGHRS, CDR2 YFSETQ. CDR3 region: CASSLQGRVDEQFF. Here the CDR3 DNA reads TGCGCCAGCAGCCTACAGGGTAGGGTCGATGAGCAGTTCTTC.

The chain uses TRBV28 and TRBJ2-6, with a weak D call TRBD1 (5 bases). Trimming shortened V by 5 bases and J by 8 bases, and 10 bases separated the two germline ends. The CDR3 has 13 amino acids. The germline gives CDR1 MDHEN, CDR2 SYDVKM. As DNA, the CDR3 is TGTGCCAGCAGTCGGGCAGGGACCAACGTCCTGACTTTC. Its translation is CASSRAGTNVLTF.

This clonotype was observed a handful of times. The chain couples TRBV20-1 to TRBJ2-2, with D possibly being TRBD1 (5 bases). This CDR3 is built from 14 residues. From germline, CDR1 is DFQATT and CDR2 SNEGSKA (reference sequence). V gave up 6 bases and J gave up 1 base, with 12 bases separating them. DNA for the CDR3: TGCAGTGCGAGACGACAGCTGAACACCGGGGAGCTGTTTTTT. Amino acids: CSARRQLNTGELFF.